The following is a TCR beta chain sequence with its context. Germline CDR1 is MNHEY and CDR2 is SMNVEV (reference sequence). V was pared by 7 bases and J by 3 bases, with 6 bases of the junction left unmatched. This CDR3 has 15 residues. Repertoires were generated with immunoSEQ multiplex PCR, while TCRdb's copy carries only in-frame clones and drops some. The data show 100,000 to 130,000 clones, roughly 85% seen once. The data belong to a study of blood T cell repertoires in COVID-19. V and J are TRBV27 and TRBJ2-6, with 7 positions matching TRBD1. The origin of this receptor is a human donor in a cohort sampled during active COVID-19. Sequencing used peripheral blood. DNA for the CDR3: TGTGCCAGCATGGTAGGGGGCGTTGGGGCCAACGTCCTGACTTTC. It yields the protein CASMVGGVGANVLTF.